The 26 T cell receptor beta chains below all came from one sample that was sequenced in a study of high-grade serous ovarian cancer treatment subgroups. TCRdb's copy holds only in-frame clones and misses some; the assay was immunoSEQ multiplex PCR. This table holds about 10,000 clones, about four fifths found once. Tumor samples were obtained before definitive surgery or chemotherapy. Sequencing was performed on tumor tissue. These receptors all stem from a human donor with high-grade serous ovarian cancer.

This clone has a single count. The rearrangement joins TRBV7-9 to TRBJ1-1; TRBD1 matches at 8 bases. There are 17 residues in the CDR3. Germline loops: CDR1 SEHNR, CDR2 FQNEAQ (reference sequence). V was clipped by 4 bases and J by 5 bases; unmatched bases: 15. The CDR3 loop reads CASSSLGLGHRGTEAFF. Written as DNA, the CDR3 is TGTGCCAGCAGCTCCTTAGGCCTCGGGCACAGGGGGACTGAAGCTTTCTTT.

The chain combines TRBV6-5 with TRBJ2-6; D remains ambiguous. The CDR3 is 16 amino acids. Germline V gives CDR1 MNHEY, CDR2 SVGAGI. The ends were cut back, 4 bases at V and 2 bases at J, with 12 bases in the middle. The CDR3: CASSFVVGAGANVLTF. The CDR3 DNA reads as TGTGCCAGCAGTTTTGTTGTTGGGGCTGGGGCCAACGTCCTGACTTTC.

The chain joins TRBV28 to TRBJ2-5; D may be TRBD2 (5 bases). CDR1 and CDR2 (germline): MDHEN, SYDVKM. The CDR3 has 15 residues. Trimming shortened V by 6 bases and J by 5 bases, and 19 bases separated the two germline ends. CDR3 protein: CASSLAGVSSETQYF. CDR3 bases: TGTGCCAGCAGCTTGGCCGGGGTAAGCTCGGAGACCCAGTACTTC.

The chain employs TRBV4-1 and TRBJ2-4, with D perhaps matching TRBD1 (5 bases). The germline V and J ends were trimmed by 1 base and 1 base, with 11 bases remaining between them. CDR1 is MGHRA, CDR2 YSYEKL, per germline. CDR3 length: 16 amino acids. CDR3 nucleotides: TGCGCCAGCAGCCAAGTCCAAAGGGGCGCCAAAAACATTCAGTACTTC. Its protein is CASSQVQRGAKNIQYF.

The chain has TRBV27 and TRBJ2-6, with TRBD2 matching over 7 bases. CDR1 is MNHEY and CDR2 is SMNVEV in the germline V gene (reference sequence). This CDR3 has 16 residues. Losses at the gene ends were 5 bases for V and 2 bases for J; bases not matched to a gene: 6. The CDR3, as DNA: TGTGCCAGCAGTCCGCAGCGGGAAGCTGGGGCCAACGTCCTGACTTTC. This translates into CASSPQREAGANVLTF.

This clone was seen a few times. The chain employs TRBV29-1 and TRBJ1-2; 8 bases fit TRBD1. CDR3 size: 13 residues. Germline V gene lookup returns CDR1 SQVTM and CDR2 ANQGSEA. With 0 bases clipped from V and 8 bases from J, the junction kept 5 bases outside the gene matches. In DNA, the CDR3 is TGCAGCGTTGAAGACGGACAGGGTCGGGGCTACACCTTC. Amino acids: CSVEDGQGRGYTF.

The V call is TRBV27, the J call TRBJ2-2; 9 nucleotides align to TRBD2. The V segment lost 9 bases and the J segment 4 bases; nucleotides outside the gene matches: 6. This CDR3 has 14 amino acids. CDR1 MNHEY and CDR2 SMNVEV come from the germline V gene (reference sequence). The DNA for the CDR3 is TGTGCCAGTAAGATAGCGGGAGTCACCGGGGAGCTGTTTTTT. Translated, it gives CASKIAGVTGELFF.

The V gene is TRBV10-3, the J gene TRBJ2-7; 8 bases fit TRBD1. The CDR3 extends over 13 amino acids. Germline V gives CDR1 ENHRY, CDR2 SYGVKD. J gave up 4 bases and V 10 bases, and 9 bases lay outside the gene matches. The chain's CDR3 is CATRQGPQYEQYF. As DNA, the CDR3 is TGTGCCACCAGACAGGGGCCCCAATACGAGCAGTACTTC.

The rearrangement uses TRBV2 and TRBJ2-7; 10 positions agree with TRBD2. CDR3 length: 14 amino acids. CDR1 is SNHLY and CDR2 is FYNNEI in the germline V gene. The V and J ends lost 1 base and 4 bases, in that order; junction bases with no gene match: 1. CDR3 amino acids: CASSEGGLAYEQYF. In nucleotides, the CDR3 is TGTGCCAGCAGTGAAGGGGGACTAGCGTACGAGCAGTACTTC.

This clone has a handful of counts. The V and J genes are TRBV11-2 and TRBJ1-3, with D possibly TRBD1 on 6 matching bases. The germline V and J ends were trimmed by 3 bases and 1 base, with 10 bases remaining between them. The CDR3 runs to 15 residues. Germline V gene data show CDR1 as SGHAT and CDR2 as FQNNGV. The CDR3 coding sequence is TGTGCCAGCAGCTTTAGGGGGTTTTCTGGAAACACCATATATTTT. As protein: CASSFRGFSGNTIYF.

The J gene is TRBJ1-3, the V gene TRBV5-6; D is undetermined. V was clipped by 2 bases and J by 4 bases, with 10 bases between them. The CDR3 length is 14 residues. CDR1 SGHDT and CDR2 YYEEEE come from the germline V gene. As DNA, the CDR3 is TGTGCCAGCAGCTTAGGAAGTTTCGGAAACACCATATATTTT. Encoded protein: CASSLGSFGNTIYF. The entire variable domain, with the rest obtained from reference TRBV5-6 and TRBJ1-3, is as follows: DAGVTQSPTHLIKTRGQQVTLRCSPKSGHDTVSWYQQALGQGPQFIFQYYEEEERQRGNFPDRFSGHQFPNYSSELNVNALLLGDSALYLCASSLGSFGNTIYFGEGSWLTVV.

In nucleotides, the CDR3 is TGTGCCAGCAGTTACTTTGGGACTTCCTACGAGCAGTACTTC. This translates into CASSYFGTSYEQYF. The rearrangement joins TRBV6-5 to TRBJ2-7, with TRBD2 as a possible D gene (6 bases). The CDR3 has 14 residues. CDR1 and CDR2 from the germline V gene are MNHEY and SVGAGI. V was trimmed by 1 base and J by 1 base, leaving 8 bases between them.

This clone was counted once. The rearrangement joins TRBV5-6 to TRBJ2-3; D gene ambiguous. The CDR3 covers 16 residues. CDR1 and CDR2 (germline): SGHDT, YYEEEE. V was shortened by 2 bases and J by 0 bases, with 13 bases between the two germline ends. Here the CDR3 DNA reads TGTGCCAGCAGCTTTGCTGGGAAGAGGAGCACAGATACGCAGTATTTT. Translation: CASSFAGKRSTDTQYF.

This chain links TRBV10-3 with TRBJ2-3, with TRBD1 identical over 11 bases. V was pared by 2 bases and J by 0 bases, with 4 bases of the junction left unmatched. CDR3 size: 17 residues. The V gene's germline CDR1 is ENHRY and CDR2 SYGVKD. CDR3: CAISETGQGGSTDTQYF. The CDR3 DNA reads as TGTGCCATCAGTGAGACGGGACAGGGGGGTAGCACAGATACGCAGTATTTT.

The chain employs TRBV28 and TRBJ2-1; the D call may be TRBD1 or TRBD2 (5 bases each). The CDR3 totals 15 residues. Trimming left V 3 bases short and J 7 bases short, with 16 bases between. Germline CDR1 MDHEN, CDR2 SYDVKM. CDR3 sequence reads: CASSLGRDQLNEQFF. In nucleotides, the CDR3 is TGTGCCAGCAGTTTGGGTCGGGACCAATTGAATGAGCAGTTCTTC.

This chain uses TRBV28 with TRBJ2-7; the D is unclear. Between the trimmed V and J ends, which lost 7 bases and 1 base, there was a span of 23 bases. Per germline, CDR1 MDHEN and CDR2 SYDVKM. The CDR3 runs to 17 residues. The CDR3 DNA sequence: TGTGCCAGCATACCGACCACCCCGGCAGAAAATTCCTACGAGCAGTACTTC. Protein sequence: CASIPTTPAENSYEQYF. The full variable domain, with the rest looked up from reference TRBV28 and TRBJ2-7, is DVKVTQSSRYLVKRTGEKVFLECVQDMDHENMFWYRQDPGLGLRLIYFSYDVKMKEKGDIPEGYSVSREKKERFSLILESASTNQTSMYLCASIPTTPAENSYEQYFGPGTRLTVT.

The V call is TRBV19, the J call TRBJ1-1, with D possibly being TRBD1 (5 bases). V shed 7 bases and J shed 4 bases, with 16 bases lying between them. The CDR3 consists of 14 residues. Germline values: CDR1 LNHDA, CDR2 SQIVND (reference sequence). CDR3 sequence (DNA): TGTGCCAGTACCCAGGCAGGGTCCAGCACTGAAGCTTTCTTT. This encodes CASTQAGSSTEAFF. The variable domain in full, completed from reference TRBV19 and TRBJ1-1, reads DGGITQSPKYLFRKEGQNVTLSCEQNLNHDAMYWYRQDPGQGLRLIYYSQIVNDFQKGDIAEGYSVSREKKESFPLTVTSAQKNPTAFYLCASTQAGSSTEAFFGQGTRLTVV.

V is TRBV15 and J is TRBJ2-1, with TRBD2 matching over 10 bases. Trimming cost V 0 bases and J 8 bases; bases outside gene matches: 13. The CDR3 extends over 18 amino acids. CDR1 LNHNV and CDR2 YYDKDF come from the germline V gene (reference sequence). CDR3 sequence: CATSRDKVRAGGRDEQFF. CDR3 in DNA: TGTGCCACCAGCAGAGATAAGGTTCGAGCGGGAGGGCGGGATGAGCAGTTCTTC.

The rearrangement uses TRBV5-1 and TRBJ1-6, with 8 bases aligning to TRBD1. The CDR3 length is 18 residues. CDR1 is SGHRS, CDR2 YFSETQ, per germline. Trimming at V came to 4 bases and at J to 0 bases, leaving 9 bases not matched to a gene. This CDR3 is CASSGTGLLSSYNSPLHF. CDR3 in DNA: TGCGCCAGCAGCGGGACAGGACTTCTGAGCTCCTATAATTCACCCCTCCACTTT.

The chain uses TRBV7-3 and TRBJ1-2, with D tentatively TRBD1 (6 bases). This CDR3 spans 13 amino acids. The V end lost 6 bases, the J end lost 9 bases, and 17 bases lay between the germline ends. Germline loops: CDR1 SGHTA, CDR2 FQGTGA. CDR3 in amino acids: CASRPTGSSSYTF. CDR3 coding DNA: TGTGCCAGCAGACCGACAGGCTCTTCCAGCTACACCTTC.

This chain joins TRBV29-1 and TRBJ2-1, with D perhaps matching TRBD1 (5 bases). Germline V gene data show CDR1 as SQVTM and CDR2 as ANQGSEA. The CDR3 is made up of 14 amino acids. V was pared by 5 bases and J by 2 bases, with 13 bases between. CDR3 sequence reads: CSVKGNMAYNEQFF. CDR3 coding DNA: TGCAGCGTTAAGGGGAATATGGCCTACAATGAGCAGTTCTTC.

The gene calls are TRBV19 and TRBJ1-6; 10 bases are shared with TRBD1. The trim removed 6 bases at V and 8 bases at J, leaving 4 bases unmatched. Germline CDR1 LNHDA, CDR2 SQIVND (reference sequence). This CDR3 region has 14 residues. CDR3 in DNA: TGTGCCAGTAGCGACGGACAGGGGGATTCACCCCTCCACTTT. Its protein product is CASSDGQGDSPLHF.

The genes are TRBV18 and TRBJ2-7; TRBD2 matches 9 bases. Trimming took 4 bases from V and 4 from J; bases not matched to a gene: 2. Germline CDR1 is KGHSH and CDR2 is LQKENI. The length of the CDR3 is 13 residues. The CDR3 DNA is TGTGCCAGCTCACTAGGACTAGCGTACGAGCAGTACTTC. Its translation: CASSLGLAYEQYF.

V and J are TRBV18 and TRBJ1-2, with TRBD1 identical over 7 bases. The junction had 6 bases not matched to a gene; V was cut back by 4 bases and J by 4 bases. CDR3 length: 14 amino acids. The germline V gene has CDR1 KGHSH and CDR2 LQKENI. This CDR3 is CASSRTGERYGYTF. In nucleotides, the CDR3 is TGTGCCAGCTCACGTACAGGGGAGCGCTATGGCTACACCTTC.

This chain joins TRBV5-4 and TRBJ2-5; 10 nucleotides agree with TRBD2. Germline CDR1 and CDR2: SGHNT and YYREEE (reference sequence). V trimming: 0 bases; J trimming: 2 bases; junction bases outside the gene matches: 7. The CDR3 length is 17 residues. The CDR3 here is CASSLGAGGPEQETQYF. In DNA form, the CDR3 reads TGTGCCAGCAGCTTGGGAGCGGGAGGGCCGGAACAAGAGACCCAGTACTTC.

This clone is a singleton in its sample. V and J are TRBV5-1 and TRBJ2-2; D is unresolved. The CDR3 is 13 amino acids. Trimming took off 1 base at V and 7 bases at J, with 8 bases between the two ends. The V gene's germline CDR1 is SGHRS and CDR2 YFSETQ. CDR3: CASSLSWFGELFF. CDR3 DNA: TGCGCCAGCAGCTTGTCGTGGTTCGGGGAGCTGTTTTTT.